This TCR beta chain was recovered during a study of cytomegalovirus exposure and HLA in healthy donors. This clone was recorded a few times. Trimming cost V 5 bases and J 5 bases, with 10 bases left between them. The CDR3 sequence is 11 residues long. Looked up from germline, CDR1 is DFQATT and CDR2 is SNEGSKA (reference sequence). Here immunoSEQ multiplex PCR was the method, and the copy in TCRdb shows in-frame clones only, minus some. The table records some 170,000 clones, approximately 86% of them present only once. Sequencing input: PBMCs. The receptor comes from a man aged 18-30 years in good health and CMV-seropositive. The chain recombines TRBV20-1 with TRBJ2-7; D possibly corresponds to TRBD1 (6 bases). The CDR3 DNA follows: TGCAGTGCTCCCAGACAGGACGAGCAGTACTTC. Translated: CSAPRQDEQYF.